Sequencing of this T cell receptor (beta chain) was carried out in a study of blood T cells in healthy people across ages. CDR1 is SQVTM and CDR2 is ANQGSEA in the germline V gene. The CDR3 sequence is 12 residues long. The germline V and J ends were trimmed by 7 bases and 5 bases, with 12 bases remaining between them. Alongside a J-beta primer mix, a sample-barcoded 5' primer served in a second PCR lasting roughly 6 to 11 cycles. TCRdb processed the 5' RACE reads anew with MiXCR; each CDR3 protein has one entry. The table shows 1.2 million to 1.5 million distinct CDR3 sequences, with 40% to 50% occurring only once.

Sequenced sample: blood. The clonotype comes from a woman aged 18-29 years in good health. V gene TRBV29-1 combines with J gene TRBJ2-4; D is possibly TRBD1 or TRBD2 (5 bases each). In DNA, the CDR3 is TGCAGCGCCGGACTGGGGGAAAACATTCAGTACTTC. The encoded protein is CSAGLGENIQYF.